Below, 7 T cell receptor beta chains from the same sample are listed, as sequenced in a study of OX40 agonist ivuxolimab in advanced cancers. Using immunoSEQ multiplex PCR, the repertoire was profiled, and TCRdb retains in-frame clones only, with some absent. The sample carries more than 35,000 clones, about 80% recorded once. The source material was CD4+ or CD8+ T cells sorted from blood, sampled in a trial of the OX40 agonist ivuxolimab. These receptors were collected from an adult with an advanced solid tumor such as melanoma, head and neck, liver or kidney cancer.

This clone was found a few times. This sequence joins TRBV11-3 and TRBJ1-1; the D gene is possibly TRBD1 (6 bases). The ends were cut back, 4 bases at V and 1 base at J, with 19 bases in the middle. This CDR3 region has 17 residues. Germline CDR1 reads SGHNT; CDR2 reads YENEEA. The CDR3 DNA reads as TGTGCCAGCAGCTCAGAAGGCGGGGGGCTGGGGAACACTGAAGCTTTCTTT. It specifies CASSSEGGGLGNTEAFF.

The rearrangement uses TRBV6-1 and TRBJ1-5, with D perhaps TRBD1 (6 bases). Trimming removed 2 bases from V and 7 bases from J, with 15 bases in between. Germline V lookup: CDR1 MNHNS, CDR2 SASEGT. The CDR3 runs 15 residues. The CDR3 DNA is TGTGCCAGCAGTGAATGGGGGCCCTCGCGGCAGCCCCAGCATTTT. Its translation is CASSEWGPSRQPQHF.

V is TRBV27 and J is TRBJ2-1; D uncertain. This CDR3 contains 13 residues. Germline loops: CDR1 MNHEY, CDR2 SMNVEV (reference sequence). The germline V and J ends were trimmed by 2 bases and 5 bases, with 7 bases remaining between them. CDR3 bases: TGTGCCAGCAGTTTAAACAGCAACAATGAGCAGTTCTTC. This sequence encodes CASSLNSNNEQFF.

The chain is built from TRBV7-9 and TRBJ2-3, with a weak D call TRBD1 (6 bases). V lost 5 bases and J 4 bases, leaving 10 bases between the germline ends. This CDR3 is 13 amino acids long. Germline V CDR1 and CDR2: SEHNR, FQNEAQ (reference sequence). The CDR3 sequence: CASSPQGSDTQYF. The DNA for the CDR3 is TGTGCCAGCAGCCCCCAGGGGTCAGATACGCAGTATTTT.

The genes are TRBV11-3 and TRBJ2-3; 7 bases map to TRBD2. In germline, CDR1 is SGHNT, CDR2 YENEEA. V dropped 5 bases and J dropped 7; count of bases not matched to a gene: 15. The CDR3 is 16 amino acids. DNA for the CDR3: TGTGCCAGCAGCACGTGGGGGGGGGATGTGGAGAATACGCAGTATTTT. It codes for CASSTWGGDVENTQYF.

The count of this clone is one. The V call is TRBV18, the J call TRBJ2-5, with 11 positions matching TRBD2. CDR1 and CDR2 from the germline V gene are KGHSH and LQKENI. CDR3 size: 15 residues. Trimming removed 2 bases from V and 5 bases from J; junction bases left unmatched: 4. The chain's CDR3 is CASSPTSGSGETQYF. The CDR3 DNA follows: TGTGCCAGCTCACCAACTAGCGGGAGTGGGGAGACCCAGTACTTC. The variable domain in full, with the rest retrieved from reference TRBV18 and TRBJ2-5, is NAGVMQNPRHLVRRRGQEARLRCSPMKGHSHVYWYRQLPEEGLKFMVYLQKENIIDESGMPKERFSAEFPKEGPSILRIQQVVRGDSAAYFCASSPTSGSGETQYFGPGTRLLVL.

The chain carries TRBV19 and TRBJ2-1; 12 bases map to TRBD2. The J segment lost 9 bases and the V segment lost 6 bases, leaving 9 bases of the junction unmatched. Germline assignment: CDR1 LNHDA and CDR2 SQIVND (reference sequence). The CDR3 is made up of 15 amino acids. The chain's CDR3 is CASSPLAGGPIEQFF. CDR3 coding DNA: TGTGCCAGTAGCCCGCTAGCGGGAGGGCCAATTGAGCAGTTCTTC. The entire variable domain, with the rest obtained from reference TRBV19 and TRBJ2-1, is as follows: DGGITQSPKYLFRKEGQNVTLSCEQNLNHDAMYWYRQDPGQGLRLIYYSQIVNDFQKGDIAEGYSVSREKKESFPLTVTSAQKNPTAFYLCASSPLAGGPIEQFFGPGTRLTVL.